This T cell receptor beta chain was identified during a study of naive and memory T cell subsets. Separate alpha and beta amplification began at the second PCR step. CMV status came from CD4+ T cell IFNgamma after overnight CMV lysate stimulation of fresh PBMCs. CD8 T cells were positively selected from what remained after CD4 positive selection. The CDR3 has 17 amino acids. The V and J ends lost 4 bases and 4 bases, in that order; junction bases with no gene match: 16. In germline, CDR1 is MGHRA, CDR2 YSYEKL. Two oligonucleotides, mixed equimolar, formed the beta constant-region primer covering TRBC1 and TRBC2. A 12-nucleotide UMI and the SP2 primer were added to the cDNA 3' end by oligonucleotide ligation. One entry per CDR3 protein, called by TCRdb with MiXCR from the UMI-ligation and nested PCR reads. This sample has around 160,000 distinct CDR3 sequences, with about 17% found just once. This clonotype was observed a handful of times.

The J gene is TRBJ2-7, the V gene TRBV4-1; 7 bases match TRBD2. The sequence was obtained from a human donor in good health. Sequenced material: naive CD4+ T cells from blood. CDR3 sequence (DNA): TGCGCCAGCAGCCCCTCGCCTAGCGGTCTCGCGAGGTACGAGCAGTACTTC. The encoded protein is CASSPSPSGLARYEQYF.